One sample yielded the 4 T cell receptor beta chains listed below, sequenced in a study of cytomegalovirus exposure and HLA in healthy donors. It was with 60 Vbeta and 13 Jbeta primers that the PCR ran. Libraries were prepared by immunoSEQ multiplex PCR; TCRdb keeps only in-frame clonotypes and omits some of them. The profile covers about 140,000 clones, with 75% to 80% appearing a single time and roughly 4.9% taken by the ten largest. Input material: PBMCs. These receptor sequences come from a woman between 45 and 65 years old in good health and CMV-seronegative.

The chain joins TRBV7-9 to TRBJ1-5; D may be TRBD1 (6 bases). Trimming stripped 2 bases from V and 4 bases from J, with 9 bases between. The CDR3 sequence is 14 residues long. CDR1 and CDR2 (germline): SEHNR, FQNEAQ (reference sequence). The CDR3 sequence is CASSLKGENQPQHF. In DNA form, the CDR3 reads TGTGCCAGCAGCTTAAAGGGGGAGAATCAGCCCCAGCATTTT.

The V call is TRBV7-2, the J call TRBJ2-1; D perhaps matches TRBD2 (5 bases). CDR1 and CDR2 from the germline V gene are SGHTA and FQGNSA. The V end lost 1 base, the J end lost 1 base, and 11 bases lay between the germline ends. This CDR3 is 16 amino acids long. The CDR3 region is CASSLESGNSYNEQFF. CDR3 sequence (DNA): TGTGCCAGCAGCTTAGAGTCGGGGAATTCCTACAATGAGCAGTTCTTC.

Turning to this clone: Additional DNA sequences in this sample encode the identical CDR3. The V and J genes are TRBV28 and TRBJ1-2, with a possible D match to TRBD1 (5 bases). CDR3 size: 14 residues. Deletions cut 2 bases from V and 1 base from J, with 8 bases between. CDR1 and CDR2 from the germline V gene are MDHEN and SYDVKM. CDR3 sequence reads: CASSLGQGNYGYTF. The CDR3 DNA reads TGTGCCAGCAGTTTAGGGCAGGGTAACTATGGCTACACCTTC.

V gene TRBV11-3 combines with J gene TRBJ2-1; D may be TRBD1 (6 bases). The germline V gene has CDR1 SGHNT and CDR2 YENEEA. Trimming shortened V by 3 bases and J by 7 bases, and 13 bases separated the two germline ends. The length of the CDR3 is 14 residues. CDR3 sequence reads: CASSLAGVGNEQFF. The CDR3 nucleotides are TGTGCCAGCAGCTTGGCAGGGGTAGGGAATGAGCAGTTCTTC.